This T cell receptor beta chain was documented in a study of identical twins. TCRdb reprocessed the 5' RACE reads via MiXCR and lists one record per CDR3 protein. The sample has 250,000 or so distinct CDR3 sequences; 6% to 8% are singletons. The CDR3 runs 14 residues. Germline CDR1 and CDR2: KGHSH and LQKENI. Study-wide findings and caveats: Insertion counts were lower in abundant cord blood beta clonotypes, a trend that memory repertoires did not show. Interpretation of the results relied on cross-sectional statistical analysis and not on following the same donors. Excess sharing between twins was weaker in beta out-of-frame sequences.

This clonotype was seen more than once but under ten times. Its antigen is undetermined. Relative to the germline gene, one junction end is altered; a read error may explain this. These data were also reused for a study on yellow fever vaccine responses in identical twins.

The sample taken for sequencing was CD8+ T cells sorted from blood. The gene calls are TRBV18 and TRBJ1-2; D call uncertain. The receptor comes from a woman aged 18-29 years in good health. As DNA, the CDR3 is TGTGCCAGCTCACCACCGCGCAATAACTATGGCTACGCCTTC. This sequence encodes CASSPPRNNYGYAF.